The sequence of this TCR beta chain was determined in a study of OX40 agonist ivuxolimab in advanced cancers. Study in general: Every 2 weeks, patients received ivuxolimab intravenously, dosed at 0.01 to 10 mg/kg. Overall study results and limits: Low levels of normalized T-cell clonal expansion also appeared in some nonresponders.

Peripheral blood came from all dose cohorts at three timepoints. J was trimmed by 6 bases and V by 2 bases; bases with no gene match: 13. Germline-derived CDR1 and CDR2 are SGHTA and FQGNSA. The CDR3 sequence is 19 residues long. Regarding this clone: Antigen specificity is unknown.

TCRdb keeps only in-frame clones here, not all; method: immunoSEQ multiplex PCR. The sample records 65,000 to 70,000 clones, roughly 84% being singletons. The chain couples TRBV7-2 to TRBJ2-3, with 14 bases identical to TRBD2. Source: CD4+ or CD8+ T cells sorted from blood, taken in a trial of the OX40 agonist ivuxolimab. This TCR was recovered from an adult with an advanced solid tumor such as melanoma, head and neck, liver or kidney cancer. The CDR3 nucleotides read TGTGCCAGCAGCTTATACGGACTAGCGGGAGGCTATGTGGGGGATACGCAGTATTTT. As protein: CASSLYGLAGGYVGDTQYF.